The rows below give T cell receptor beta chains drawn from one sample of a study of cytomegalovirus exposure and HLA in healthy donors. Sequencing was performed with immunoSEQ multiplex PCR; in TCRdb, only in-frame clones are kept and a portion is missing. The sample records under 150,000 clones, around 75% being singletons. The material sequenced was PBMCs. Source of these receptors: a woman between 50 and 59 years old in good health and CMV-seropositive. Each CDR3 is given with its conserved first and last residue. A D gene is named only where the DNA matches it firmly. A row's size may be missing; if present it is once, few, many or a size class.

J gene	CDR3 length	clone size	D gene	V gene	CDR3 DNA	CDR3 protein
TRBJ1-1	15	-	-	TRBV6-5	TGTGCCAGCAGTTACGCAGGGCTGGTGAACACTGAAGCTTTCTTT	CASSYAGLVNTEAFF
TRBJ2-5	13	once	-	TRBV5-4	TGTGCCAGCAGCTTCCCCAGTCAAGAGACCCAGTACTTC	CASSFPSQETQYF
TRBJ1-3	14	-	-	TRBV11-2	TGTGCCAGCAGCTCCGGGATTTTTGGAAACACCATATATTTT	CASSSGIFGNTIYF
TRBJ2-4	16	-	TRBD2	TRBV27	TGTGCCAGCAGTTTGACTAGCGGGATAGCCAAAAACATTCAGTACTTC	CASSLTSGIAKNIQYF
TRBJ1-3	14	-	-	TRBV18	TGTGCCAGCTCACCAGGGACGGGGAGGAACACCATATATTTT	CASSPGTGRNTIYF
TRBJ2-2	15	-	TRBD1	TRBV5-4	TGTGCCAGCAGCTTCCGGACAGGAGACACCGGGGAGCTGTTTTTT	CASSFRTGDTGELFF
TRBJ2-5	16	-	-	TRBV13	TGTGCCAGCAGCCGCACCCGGGACGGGAGTCTTGGGACCCAGTACTTC	CASSRTRDGSLGTQYF
TRBJ2-1	16	once	-	TRBV27	TGTGCCAGCAGTTTATCGCCTAGCGTCTCCTACAATGAGCAGTTCTTC	CASSLSPSVSYNEQFF
TRBJ1-5	15	-	TRBD1	TRBV6-6	TGTGCCAGCAGTTCCAGGGGGTTAAGGGATCAGCCCCAGCATTTT	CASSSRGLRDQPQHF
TRBJ1-5	14	-	TRBD1	TRBV30	TGTGCCTGGAGTGGGACAGGGGGCACTCAGCCCCAGCATTTT	CAWSGTGGTQPQHF
TRBJ1-5	13	-	-	TRBV6-5	TGTGCCAGCGGGTTGGGCGGCAATCAGCCCCAGCATTTT	CASGLGGNQPQHF
TRBJ2-1	16	-	TRBD2	TRBV27	TGTGCCAGCAGTTTACTCAAGCGGGAGGGCCCTCATGTGCAGTTCTTC	CASSLLKREGPHVQFF
TRBJ1-2	16	-	-	TRBV7-9	TGTGCCAGCAACCCTGGGCTGGGTAGATTGGACTATGGCTACACCTTC	CASNPGLGRLDYGYTF
TRBJ1-1	14	-	-	TRBV19	TGTGCCAGTAGTATAGGGCAGGGGTACACTGAAGCTTTCTTT	CASSIGQGYTEAFF
TRBJ1-6	18	-	-	TRBV7-7	TGTGCTAGCAGCTTAGTTCCGAAAGGGCGGGCCTATAATTCACCCCTCCACTTT	CASSLVPKGRAYNSPLHF
TRBJ1-1	15	-	TRBD1	TRBV27	TGTGCCAGCAGTTTATACTCGACAGGGAGGACTGAAGCTTTCTTT	CASSLYSTGRTEAFF
TRBJ2-5	16	-	TRBD1	TRBV5-4	TGTGCCAGCAGCCCCGGGACAGGGGTTTTTCAAGAGACCCAGTACTTC	CASSPGTGVFQETQYF
TRBJ2-5	15	-	TRBD2	TRBV5-4	TGTGCCAGCAGCTTGTCTAGCGGGGGAGGGGAGACCCAGTACTTC	CASSLSSGGGETQYF
TRBJ1-1	11	few	-	TRBV20-1	TGCAGTGTCCGGGGGACCACTGAAGCTTTCTTT	CSVRGTTEAFF
TRBJ2-7	16	-	-	TRBV4-3	TGCGCCAGCAGCCAAGTTGAGGCGGAATCCCCCTACGAGCAGTACTTC	CASSQVEAESPYEQYF
TRBJ1-4	14	-	-	TRBV6-1	TGTGCCAGCAGTGAACCTTTAACTAATGAAAAACTGTTTTTT	CASSEPLTNEKLFF
TRBJ2-5	12	-	-	TRBV9	TGTGCCAGCAGCCCCCCCCGGGGGACCCAGTACTTC	CASSPPRGTQYF
TRBJ2-1	17	-	TRBD2	TRBV6-4	TGTGCCAGCAGTGACCGGCCCCTAGCGGGAGCCTACAATGAGCAGTTCTTC	CASSDRPLAGAYNEQFF
TRBJ1-1	15	-	TRBD1	TRBV6-1	TGTGCCAGCAGAAGGGGACAGCCCATGAACACTGAAGCTTTCTTT	CASRRGQPMNTEAFF
TRBJ1-2	14	few	-	TRBV4-3	TGCGCCAGCAGCCAAGGACGGGGAGGAGATGGCTACACCTTC	CASSQGRGGDGYTF
TRBJ1-2	14	-	TRBD1	TRBV14	TGTGCCAGCAGCCAAACTCCAGGGGGCTATGGCTACACCTTC	CASSQTPGGYGYTF
TRBJ1-3	20	-	-	TRBV7-7	TGTGCTAGCAGCTTAGACCGGAGGCGTTCCAGCAGACCTAGAAGAAACACCATATATTTT	CASSLDRRRSSRPRRNTIYF
TRBJ1-5	13	-	TRBD1	TRBV25-1	TGTGCCAGCAGAGGACAGGGAAGTCAGCCCCAGCATTTT	CASRGQGSQPQHF
TRBJ2-7	14	-	TRBD1	TRBV19	TGTGCCAGTAGTAATTCAGGGGGCGTTTCCGAGCAGTACTTC	CASSNSGGVSEQYF
TRBJ2-6	16	-	-	TRBV18	TGTGCCAGCTCACCAAGTATGCGCTCTGGGGCCAACGTCCTGACTTTC	CASSPSMRSGANVLTF
TRBJ2-4	16	few	TRBD2	TRBV5-4	TGTGCCAGCAGCTTGTCGGGGGGGAGTACCAAAAACATTCAGTACTTC	CASSLSGGSTKNIQYF
TRBJ2-5	14	-	TRBD2	TRBV28	TGTGCCAGCAGTGGCGGCGGGAGGCGAGAGACCCAGTACTTC	CASSGGGRRETQYF
TRBJ2-7	15	-	TRBD1	TRBV7-9	TGTGCCAGCAGCTTAGCCCAGGGGGCCTCCTACGAGCAGTACTTC	CASSLAQGASYEQYF
TRBJ2-7	15	few	-	TRBV27	TGTGCCAGCAGTTTAAATAACAGGCCCACCTACGAGCAGTACTTC	CASSLNNRPTYEQYF
TRBJ1-1	12	-	TRBD1	TRBV30	TGTGCCTGGAGTACAAACAGGGGTGAAGCTTTCTTT	CAWSTNRGEAFF
TRBJ2-5	14	-	-	TRBV7-2	TGTGCCAGCAGCTTAGATAGCTCTGAGGGGACCCAGTACTTC	CASSLDSSEGTQYF
TRBJ2-1	15	few	TRBD2	TRBV28	TGTGCCAGCAAAACACTAGCGGCGGGGGACAATGAGCAGTTCTTC	CASKTLAAGDNEQFF
TRBJ1-3	14	-	-	TRBV7-2	TGTGCCAGCAGCGCTCAGGGCTCTGGAAACACCATATATTTT	CASSAQGSGNTIYF
TRBJ1-6	16	-	-	TRBV5-1	TGCGCCAGCAGCTCCGGCGGTGGGTCCTATAATTCACCCCTCCACTTT	CASSSGGGSYNSPLHF
TRBJ1-1	17	once	-	TRBV7-2	TGTGCCAGCAGCTTAAGGTTGGGCTGGGGGGTAAGGGCTGAAGCTTTCTTT	CASSLRLGWGVRAEAFF
TRBJ2-1	15	few	TRBD2	TRBV27	TGTGCCAGCGGACTAGCGGACCTGGTCTACAATGAGCAGTTCTTC	CASGLADLVYNEQFF
TRBJ1-2	12	-	-	TRBV5-6	TGTGCCAGCAGCCCTGGAGCGCGCGGCTACACCTTC	CASSPGARGYTF